Listed here are 15 T cell receptor beta chains from one sample, sequenced in a study of blood T cell repertoires in COVID-19. The table came from immunoSEQ multiplex PCR; TCRdb's copy has only in-frame clones and leaves some out. The sample lists 120,000 to 150,000 clones; approximately 80% were seen once. Sample: peripheral blood. The receptors derive from a woman aged 40-49 years with active or convalescent COVID-19.

The J gene is TRBJ1-1, the V gene TRBV10-2, with unresolved D. This CDR3 is 15 amino acids long. CDR1 is WSHSY, CDR2 SAAADI, per germline. Trimming left V 6 bases short and J 2 bases short, with 16 bases between. In DNA form, the CDR3 reads TGCGCCAGCAGGCCATCACTGACTCATAACACTGAAGCTTTCTTT. The encoded protein is CASRPSLTHNTEAFF.

The rearrangement joins TRBV7-2 to TRBJ1-1; perhaps TRBD1 as D (5 bases). Germline V gene sequence: CDR1 SGHTA, CDR2 FQGNSA. V was pared by 8 bases and J by 5 bases, with 15 bases between. The CDR3 has 13 amino acids. Here the CDR3 reads CASAISRGTEAFF. The CDR3 DNA reads TGTGCCAGCGCGATTAGCCGGGGGACTGAAGCTTTCTTT.

The genes are TRBV5-1 and TRBJ1-1, with D unclear. Germline CDR1 and CDR2: SGHRS and YFSETQ. V was shortened by 0 bases and J by 5 bases, with 11 bases between the two germline ends. The CDR3 spans 14 residues. The CDR3 DNA reads TGCGCCAGCAGCTTGGGCGGCAGACGTACTGAAGCTTTCTTT. It is translated as CASSLGGRRTEAFF.

The chain carries TRBV9 and TRBJ1-2; 8 bases align to TRBD1. V lost 3 bases to trimming and J lost 5 bases; unmatched junction nucleotides: 3. CDR3 size: 13 residues. Looked up from germline, CDR1 is SGDLS and CDR2 is YYNGEE. The CDR3 region has the DNA TGTGCCAGCAGCGACGGACAGGGATATGGCTACACCTTC. It encodes CASSDGQGYGYTF.

The V and J genes are TRBV27 and TRBJ1-4; perhaps TRBD1 as D (6 bases). The CDR3 covers 14 residues. Trimming cost V 5 bases and J 1 base, with 8 bases left between them. Per the germline V gene, CDR1 is MNHEY and CDR2 is SMNVEV (reference sequence). Written as DNA, the CDR3 is TGTGCCAGCAGTCCGACAGGAACTAATGAAAAACTGTTTTTT. Translated, it gives CASSPTGTNEKLFF.

The rearrangement uses TRBV6-5 and TRBJ1-2, with 10 positions matching TRBD1. This CDR3 contains 13 residues. Germline CDR1 and CDR2: MNHEY and SVGAGI. The ends lost 10 bases at V and 7 bases at J; junction bases unmatched: 9. The CDR3 DNA follows: TGTGCCACCTTAGGGGACAGGGGCTCTGGCTACACCTTC. Translated, it gives CATLGDRGSGYTF.

The rearrangement joins TRBV28 to TRBJ1-2; D perhaps matches TRBD1 (6 bases). The germline gives CDR1 MDHEN, CDR2 SYDVKM. The V gene lost 10 bases and the J gene lost 1 base, with 19 bases spanning the gap. The CDR3 totals 15 residues. The CDR3 region is CATSLLTGLNYGYTF. The CDR3 DNA reads as TGTGCCACATCCCTCCTGACAGGCCTTAACTATGGCTACACCTTC.

The V and J genes are TRBV9 and TRBJ1-5; 9 bases match TRBD1. CDR3 length equals 16 residues. From germline, CDR1 is SGDLS and CDR2 YYNGEE. Germline trimming cut 3 bases from V and 7 bases from J; bases unmatched to any gene: 11. The CDR3 reads CASSEGQGVSGQPQHF. The CDR3 coding sequence is TGTGCCAGCAGCGAGGGACAGGGCGTTTCAGGGCAGCCCCAGCATTTT.

Regarding this clone: The junction does not match germline at one end; this may be a read error. The chain has TRBV11-2 and TRBJ1-2, with D perhaps matching TRBD1 (6 bases). The CDR3 sequence is 14 residues long. Germline V lookup: CDR1 SGHAT, CDR2 FQNNGV. The CDR3 DNA reads TGTGCCAGCAGTTTAGCGGGGGGGGCAAGTGGCTACACCTTC. This encodes CASSLAGGASGYTF.

The CDR3 DNA follows: TGTGCCAGCAGCCAAGGGGGAGGACCCACCGGGGAGCTGTTTTTT. It encodes CASSQGGGPTGELFF. The V and J genes are TRBV3-1 (or the pseudogene TRBV3-2) and TRBJ2-2, with D perhaps matching TRBD2 (6 bases). Germline V gives CDR1 LGHDT, CDR2 YNNKEL (reference sequence). Trimming stripped 1 base from V and 4 bases from J, with 10 bases between. The CDR3 extends over 15 amino acids.

The rearrangement links TRBV2 to TRBJ2-1, with 8 bases lining up with TRBD2. The CDR3 loop spans 16 amino acids. Germline V lookup: CDR1 SNHLY, CDR2 FYNNEI. V was clipped by 6 bases and J by 4 bases; unmatched bases: 11. The CDR3: CASRLKREWGYNEQFF. The CDR3 DNA follows: TGTGCCAGCAGACTCAAGCGGGAGTGGGGTTACAATGAGCAGTTCTTC.

This clone appeared once. The chain couples TRBV11-2 to TRBJ1-6; 8 bases match TRBD1. Germline values: CDR1 SGHAT, CDR2 FQNNGV. The length of the CDR3 is 19 residues. Trimming cost V 5 bases and J 1 base; bases outside gene matches: 13. CDR3 DNA sequence: TGTGCCAGCAGCGCCATGAGACAGGGGAGGGGTTCCTATAATTCACCCCTCCACTTT. It encodes CASSAMRQGRGSYNSPLHF.

This clone turned up a few times. The chain is built from TRBV14 and TRBJ2-1; 15 nucleotides line up with TRBD2. The CDR3 sequence is 20 residues long. The V gene's germline CDR1 is SGHDN and CDR2 FVKESK. V shed 4 bases, J shed 3 bases, and the junction held 13 bases outside the gene matches. The CDR3 region has the DNA TGTGCCAGCAGCCCTAATCGGACTAGCGGGAGGGCCGGAGGCTACAATGAGCAGTTCTTC. It translates to CASSPNRTSGRAGGYNEQFF.

This rearrangement joins TRBV11-3 to TRBJ2-5; D is possibly TRBD2 (5 bases). V dropped 5 bases and J dropped 7 bases, with 14 bases sitting between them. This CDR3 has 13 residues. Germline loops: CDR1 SGHNT, CDR2 YENEEA. CDR3 nucleotides: TGTGCCAGCAGCCCAACTAATCGGGGGACCCAGTACTTC. This gives the protein CASSPTNRGTQYF.

The genes are TRBV7-2 and TRBJ2-1; 13 bases match TRBD2. This CDR3 comprises 16 residues. V trimming: 1 base; J trimming: 5 bases; junction bases outside the gene matches: 2. CDR1 is SGHTA, CDR2 FQGNSA, per germline. CDR3 nucleotide sequence: TGTGCCAGCAGCTTAGAGGGGACTAGCGGGAACAATGAGCAGTTCTTC. It yields the protein CASSLEGTSGNNEQFF.